This T cell receptor (beta chain) originates from a study of blood T cell repertoires in COVID-19. Study context: From the United States, Italy and Spain came samples of acute and convalescent COVID-19. Sources were T cells, B-cell-depleted T cells, or PBMCs; the material itself was cDNA or gDNA.

The CDR3 is 16 residues long. Germline V gene sequence: CDR1 SGHDT, CDR2 YYEEEE. J lost 5 bases, V lost 3 bases, and 7 bases had no gene match. This clone was counted once. As handled by the study authors: It was from reference gene primer amplification that nucleated cell counts were estimated. The method was immunoSEQ multiplex PCR; TCRdb's version includes in-frame clones alone and lacks a portion of them. V and J calls and clone size come straight from that table; D and trimming were deduced from the DNA. The sample includes 85,000 to 100,000 clones, 90% of them seen just once. The clonotype originates from a man in his fifties or sixties with acute or convalescent COVID-19. The chain combines TRBV5-6 with TRBJ2-1; TRBD1 matches 11 bases. Sequenced material: peripheral blood. The CDR3 loop reads CASSSIGTGGDNEQFF. The CDR3 coding sequence is TGTGCCAGCAGCTCTATAGGGACAGGGGGGGACAATGAGCAGTTCTTC.